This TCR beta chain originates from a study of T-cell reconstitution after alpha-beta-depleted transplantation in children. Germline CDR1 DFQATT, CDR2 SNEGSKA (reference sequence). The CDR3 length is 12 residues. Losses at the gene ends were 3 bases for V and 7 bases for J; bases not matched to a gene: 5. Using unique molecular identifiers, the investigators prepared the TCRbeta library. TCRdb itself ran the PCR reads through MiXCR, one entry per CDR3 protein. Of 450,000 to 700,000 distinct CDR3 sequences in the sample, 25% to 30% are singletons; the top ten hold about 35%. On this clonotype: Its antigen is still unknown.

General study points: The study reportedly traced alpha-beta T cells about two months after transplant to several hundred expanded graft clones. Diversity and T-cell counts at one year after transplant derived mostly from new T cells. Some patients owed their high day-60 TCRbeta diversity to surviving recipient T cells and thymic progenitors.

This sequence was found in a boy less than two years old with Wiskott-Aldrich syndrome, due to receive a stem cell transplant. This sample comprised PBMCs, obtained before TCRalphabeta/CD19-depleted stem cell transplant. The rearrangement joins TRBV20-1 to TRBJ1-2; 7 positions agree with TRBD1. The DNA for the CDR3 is TGCAGTGCTAGCAGGGGGGCTGCTGGCTACACCTTC. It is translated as CSASRGAAGYTF.